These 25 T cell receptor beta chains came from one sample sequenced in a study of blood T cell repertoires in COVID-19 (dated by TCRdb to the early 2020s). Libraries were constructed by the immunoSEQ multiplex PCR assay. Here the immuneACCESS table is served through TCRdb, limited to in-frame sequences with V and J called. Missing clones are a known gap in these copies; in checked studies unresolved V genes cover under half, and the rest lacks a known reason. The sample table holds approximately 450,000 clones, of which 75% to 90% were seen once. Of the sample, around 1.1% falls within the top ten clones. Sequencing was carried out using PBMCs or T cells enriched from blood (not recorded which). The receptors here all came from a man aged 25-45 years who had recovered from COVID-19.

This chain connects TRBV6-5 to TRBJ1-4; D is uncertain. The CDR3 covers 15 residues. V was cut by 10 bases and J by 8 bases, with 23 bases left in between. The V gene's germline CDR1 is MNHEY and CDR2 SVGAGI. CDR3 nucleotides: TGTGCCACCAAAAGCGTAGGCCCTTTTAGGGAAAAACTGTTTTTT. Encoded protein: CATKSVGPFREKLFF.

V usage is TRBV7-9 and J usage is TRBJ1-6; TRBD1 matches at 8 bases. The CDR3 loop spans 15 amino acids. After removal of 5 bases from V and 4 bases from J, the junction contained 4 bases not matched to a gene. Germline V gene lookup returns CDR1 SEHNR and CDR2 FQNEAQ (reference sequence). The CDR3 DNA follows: TGTGCCAGCAGCCCCGGACAGGGTTATAATTCACCCCTCCACTTT. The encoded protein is CASSPGQGYNSPLHF.

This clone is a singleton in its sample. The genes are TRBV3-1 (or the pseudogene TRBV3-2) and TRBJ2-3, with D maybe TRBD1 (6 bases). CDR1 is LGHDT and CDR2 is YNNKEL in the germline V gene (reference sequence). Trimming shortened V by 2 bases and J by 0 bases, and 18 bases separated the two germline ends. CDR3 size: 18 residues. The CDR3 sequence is CASSQRTTGSPSTDTQYF. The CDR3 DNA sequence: TGTGCCAGCAGCCAAAGGACCACAGGGTCCCCAAGCACAGATACGCAGTATTTT.

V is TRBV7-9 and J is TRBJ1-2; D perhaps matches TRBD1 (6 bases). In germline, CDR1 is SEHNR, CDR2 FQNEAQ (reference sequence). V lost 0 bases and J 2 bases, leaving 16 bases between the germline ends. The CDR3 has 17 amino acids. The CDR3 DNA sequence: TGTGCCAGCAGCTTAGCCGGGACAACCGACGGGAACTATGGCTACACCTTC. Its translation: CASSLAGTTDGNYGYTF.

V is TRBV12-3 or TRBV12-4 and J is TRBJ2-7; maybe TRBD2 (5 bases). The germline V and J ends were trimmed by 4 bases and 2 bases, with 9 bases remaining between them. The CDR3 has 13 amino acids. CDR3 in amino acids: CASSYEGPYEQYF. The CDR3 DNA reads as TGTGCCAGCAGTTACGAGGGCCCCTACGAGCAGTACTTC.

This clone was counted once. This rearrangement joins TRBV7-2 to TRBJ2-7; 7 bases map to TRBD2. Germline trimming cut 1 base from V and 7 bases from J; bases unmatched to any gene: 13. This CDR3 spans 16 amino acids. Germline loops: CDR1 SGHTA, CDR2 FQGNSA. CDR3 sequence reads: CASSLEPGRGVGEQYF. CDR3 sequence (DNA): TGTGCCAGCAGCTTAGAGCCCGGACGGGGGGTGGGGGAGCAGTACTTC.

This chain's CDR3 is CASRETSGRLTDTQYF. Written as DNA, the CDR3 is TGTGCCAGCAGGGAGACTAGCGGGAGGCTCACAGATACGCAGTATTTT. The chain combines TRBV27 with TRBJ2-3; 13 nucleotides agree with TRBD2. CDR3 length: 16 residues. Germline CDR1 MNHEY, CDR2 SMNVEV (reference sequence). V was pared by 6 bases and J by 2 bases, with 5 bases of the junction left unmatched.

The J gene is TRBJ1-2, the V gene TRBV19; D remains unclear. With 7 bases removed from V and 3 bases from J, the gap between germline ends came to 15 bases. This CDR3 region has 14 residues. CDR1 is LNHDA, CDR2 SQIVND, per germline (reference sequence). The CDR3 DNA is TGTGCCAGTAAGGTCGGAGGTAGTGACTATGGCTACACCTTC. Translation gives CASKVGGSDYGYTF.

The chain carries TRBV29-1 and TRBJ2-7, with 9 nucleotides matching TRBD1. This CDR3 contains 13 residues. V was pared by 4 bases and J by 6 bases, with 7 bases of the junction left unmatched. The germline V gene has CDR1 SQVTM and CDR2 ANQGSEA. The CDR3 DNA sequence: TGCAGCGTTGCAGGGGACAGGGAGGCCGAGCAGTACTTC. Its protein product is CSVAGDREAEQYF.

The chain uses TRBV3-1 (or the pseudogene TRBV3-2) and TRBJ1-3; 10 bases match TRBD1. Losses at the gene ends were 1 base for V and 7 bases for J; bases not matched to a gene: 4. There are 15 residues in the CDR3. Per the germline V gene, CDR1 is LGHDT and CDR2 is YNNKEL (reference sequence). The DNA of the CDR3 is TGTGCCAGCAGCCAAGGGGGACAGGGGTGGAACACCATATATTTT. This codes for CASSQGGQGWNTIYF.

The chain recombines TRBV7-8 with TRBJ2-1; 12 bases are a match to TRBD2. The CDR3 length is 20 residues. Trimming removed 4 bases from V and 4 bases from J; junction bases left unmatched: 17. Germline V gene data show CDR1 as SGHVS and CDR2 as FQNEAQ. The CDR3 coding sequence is TGTGCCAGCAGCTACGAGATCCCTAGACTAGCGGGAGTGGCGTACAATGAGCAGTTCTTC. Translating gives CASSYEIPRLAGVAYNEQFF.

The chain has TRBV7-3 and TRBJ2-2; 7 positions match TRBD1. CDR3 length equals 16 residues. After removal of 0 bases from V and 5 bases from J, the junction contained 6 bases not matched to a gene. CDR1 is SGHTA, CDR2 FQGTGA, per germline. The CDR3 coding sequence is TGTGCCAGCAGCTTAACGGGACAGACAACTACCGGGGAGCTGTTTTTT. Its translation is CASSLTGQTTTGELFF. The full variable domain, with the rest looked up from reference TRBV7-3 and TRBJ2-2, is GAGVSQTPSNKVTEKGKYVELRCDPISGHTALYWYRQSLGQGPEFLIYFQGTGAADDSGLPNDRFFAVRPEGSVSTLKIQRTERGDSAVYLCASSLTGQTTTGELFFGEGSRLTVL.

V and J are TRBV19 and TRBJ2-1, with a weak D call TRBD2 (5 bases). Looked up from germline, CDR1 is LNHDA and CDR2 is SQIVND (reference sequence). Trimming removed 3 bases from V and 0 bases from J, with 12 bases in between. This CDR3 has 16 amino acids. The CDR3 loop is CASSMYGSSSYNEQFF. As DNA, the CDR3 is TGTGCCAGTAGTATGTATGGGAGTAGCTCCTACAATGAGCAGTTCTTC. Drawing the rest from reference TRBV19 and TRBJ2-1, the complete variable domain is DGGITQSPKYLFRKEGQNVTLSCEQNLNHDAMYWYRQDPGQGLRLIYYSQIVNDFQKGDIAEGYSVSREKKESFPLTVTSAQKNPTAFYLCASSMYGSSSYNEQFFGPGTRLTVL.

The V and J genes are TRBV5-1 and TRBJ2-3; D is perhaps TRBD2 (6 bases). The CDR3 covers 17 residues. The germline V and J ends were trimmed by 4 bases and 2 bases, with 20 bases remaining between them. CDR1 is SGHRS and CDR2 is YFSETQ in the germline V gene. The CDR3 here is CASSARGDGGSTDTQYF. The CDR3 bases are TGCGCCAGCAGCGCCCGAGGGGACGGAGGGTCCACAGATACGCAGTATTTT. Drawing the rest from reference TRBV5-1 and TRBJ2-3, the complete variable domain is KAGVTQTPRYLIKTRGQQVTLSCSPISGHRSVSWYQQTPGQGLQFLFEYFSETQRNKGNFPGRFSGRQFSNSRSEMNVSTLELGDSALYLCASSARGDGGSTDTQYFGPGTRLTVL.

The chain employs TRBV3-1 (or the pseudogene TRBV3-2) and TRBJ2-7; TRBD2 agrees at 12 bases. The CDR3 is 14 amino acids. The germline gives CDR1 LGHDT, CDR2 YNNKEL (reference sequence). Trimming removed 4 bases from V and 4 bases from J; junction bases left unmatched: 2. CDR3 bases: TGTGCCAGCAGCCGACTAGCGGGAGTTTACGAGCAGTACTTC. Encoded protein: CASSRLAGVYEQYF.

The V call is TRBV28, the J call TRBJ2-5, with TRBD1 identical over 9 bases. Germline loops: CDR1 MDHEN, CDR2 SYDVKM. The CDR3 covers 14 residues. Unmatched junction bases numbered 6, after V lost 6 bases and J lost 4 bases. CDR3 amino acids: CASRDRGWSETQYF. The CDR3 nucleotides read TGTGCCAGCAGGGACAGGGGATGGTCAGAGACCCAGTACTTC.

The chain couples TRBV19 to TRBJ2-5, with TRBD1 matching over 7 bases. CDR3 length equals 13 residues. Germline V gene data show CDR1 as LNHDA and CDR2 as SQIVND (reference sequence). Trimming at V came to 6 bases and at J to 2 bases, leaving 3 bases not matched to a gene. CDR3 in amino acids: CASSQGDQETQYF. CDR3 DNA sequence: TGTGCCAGTAGCCAGGGGGATCAAGAGACCCAGTACTTC.

Written as DNA, the CDR3 is TGTGCCTGGACACTGCAAATGAACACTGAAGCTTTCTTT. The encoded protein is CAWTLQMNTEAFF. V is TRBV30 and J is TRBJ1-1, with D unresolved. In germline, CDR1 is GTSNPN, CDR2 SVGIG (reference sequence). The CDR3 is made up of 13 amino acids. Trimming left V 4 bases short and J 0 bases short, with 9 bases between.

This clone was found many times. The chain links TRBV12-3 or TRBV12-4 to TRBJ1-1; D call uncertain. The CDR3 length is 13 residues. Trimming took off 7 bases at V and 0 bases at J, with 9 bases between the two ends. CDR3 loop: CASTRVVNTEAFF. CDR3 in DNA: TGTGCCAGCACGAGGGTTGTGAACACTGAAGCTTTCTTT.

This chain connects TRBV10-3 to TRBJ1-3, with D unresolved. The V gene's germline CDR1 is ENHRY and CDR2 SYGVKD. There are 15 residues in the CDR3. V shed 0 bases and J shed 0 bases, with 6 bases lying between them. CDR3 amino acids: CAISESGSSGNTIYF. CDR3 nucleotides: TGTGCCATCAGTGAGTCCGGGAGCTCTGGAAACACCATATATTTT.

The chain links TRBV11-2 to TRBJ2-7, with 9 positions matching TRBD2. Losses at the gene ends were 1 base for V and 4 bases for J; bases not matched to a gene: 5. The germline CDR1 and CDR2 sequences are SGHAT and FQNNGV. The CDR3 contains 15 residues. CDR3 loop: CASSLASGEPYEQYF. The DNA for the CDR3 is TGTGCCAGCAGCTTAGCTAGCGGGGAACCTTACGAGCAGTACTTC.

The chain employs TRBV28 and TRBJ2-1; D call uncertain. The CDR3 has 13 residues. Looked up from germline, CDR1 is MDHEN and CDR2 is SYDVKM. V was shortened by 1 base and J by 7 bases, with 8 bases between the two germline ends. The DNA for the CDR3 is TGTGCCAGCAGTTTATTGAGCCGAAATGAGCAGTTCTTC. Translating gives CASSLLSRNEQFF.

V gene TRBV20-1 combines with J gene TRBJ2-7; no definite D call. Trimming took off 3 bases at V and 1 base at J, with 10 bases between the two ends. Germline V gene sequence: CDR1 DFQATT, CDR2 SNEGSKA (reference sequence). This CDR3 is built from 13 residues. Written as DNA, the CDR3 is TGCAGTGCTAGTGGTGGCAGTTCCTACGAGCAGTACTTC. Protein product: CSASGGSSYEQYF.

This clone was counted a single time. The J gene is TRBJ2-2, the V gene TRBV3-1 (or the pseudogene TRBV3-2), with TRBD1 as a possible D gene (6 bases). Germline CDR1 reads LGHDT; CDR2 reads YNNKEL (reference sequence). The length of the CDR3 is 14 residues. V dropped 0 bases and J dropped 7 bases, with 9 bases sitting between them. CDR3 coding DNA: TGTGCCAGCAGCCAAGAGGGGGCCGGCGGGGAGCTGTTTTTT. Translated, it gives CASSQEGAGGELFF.

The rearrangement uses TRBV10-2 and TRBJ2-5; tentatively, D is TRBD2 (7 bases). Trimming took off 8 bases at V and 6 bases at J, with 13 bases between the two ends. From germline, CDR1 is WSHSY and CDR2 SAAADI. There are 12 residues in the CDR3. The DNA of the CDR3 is TGCGCCAGCTGGGGGGGCGCGAAGACCCAGTACTTC. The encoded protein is CASWGGAKTQYF.